A selection of T cell receptor beta chains follows, all from one sample in a study of blood T cell repertoires in COVID-19. This table comes from immunoSEQ multiplex PCR, and its TCRdb copy is limited to in-frame clones, with some not included. The table has a few hundred thousand clones, 80% to 85% seen once. Sequenced: PBMCs or T cells enriched from blood (not recorded which). The receptor set was obtained from a woman aged 45-60 years who had recovered from COVID-19. Both conserved end residues are trimmed from each CDR3.

j_gene	v_gene	len	CDR3aa
TRBJ1-2	TRBV5-1	11	ASSLEVNYGYT
TRBJ1-1	TRBV6-2/TRBV6-3	12	ASSGTGDGTEAF
TRBJ2-7	TRBV6-1	13	ASSEIARGDYEQY
TRBJ2-1	TRBV5-5	14	ASSFGDRGAYNEQF
TRBJ2-1	TRBV29-1	12	SGGSGSSYNEQF
TRBJ2-3	TRBV7-2	13	ASGGLAGGSDTQY
TRBJ1-2	TRBV29-1	14	SVEDRPIGGFDGYT
TRBJ1-5	TRBV30	11	AWRSGIGQPQH
TRBJ2-7	TRBV18	13	ASSPETGAAYEQY
TRBJ1-2	TRBV19	11	ASSSSGGYGYT
TRBJ2-1	TRBV19	15	ASSIAGGTPSYNEQF
TRBJ1-1	TRBV30	10	AWRKNREEAF
TRBJ2-5	TRBV6-6	14	ASSSGLAGAFETQY
TRBJ1-5	TRBV27	11	ASRFSINQPQH
TRBJ2-3	TRBV29-1	12	SVLGDRRADTQY
TRBJ1-2	TRBV7-9	12	ASSLARGDYGYT
TRBJ2-2	TRBV2	12	ASTWREGSGELF
TRBJ2-7	TRBV6-2/TRBV6-3	14	ASSSPGTMEPYEQY
TRBJ2-5	TRBV5-1	14	ASSLAPTSGEETQY
TRBJ1-4	TRBV6-5	12	ASSQDRAGEKLF